These T cell receptor beta chains were read from a single sample in a study of cytomegalovirus exposure and HLA in healthy donors. Profiling relied on immunoSEQ multiplex PCR, and the TCRdb table lists in-frame clones only, not all of them. The sample comprises 170,000 or so clones, roughly 80% of which are singletons, and around 14% rests with the top ten. Material: PBMCs. The receptor set was obtained from a woman aged 45-65 years in good health and CMV-seropositive. Each CDR3 is given with its conserved first and last residue. D genes are given only for firm matches. A row's size may be missing; if present it is once, few, many or a size class.

TRBV5-1	TRBJ1-6	.	TRBD1	TGCGCCAGCAGCTTGGCCAGGGGGATATGGAATTCACCCCTCCACTTT	CASSLARGIWNSPLHF
TRBV29-1	TRBJ2-2	few	.	TGCAGCGTTGAAGATTCGCGTGGGGGGGCGATCGGGGAGCTGTTTTTT	CSVEDSRGGAIGELFF
TRBV14	TRBJ2-7	.	TRBD2	TGTGCCAGCAGCCTAGCGGGTGGCTACGAGCAGTACTTC	CASSLAGGYEQYF
TRBV5-1	TRBJ2-5	.	TRBD2	TGCGCCAGCAACCCCCTAGCGGGGACGGAGACCCAGTACTTC	CASNPLAGTETQYF
TRBV25-1	TRBJ2-2	.	.	TGTGCCAGCAGTCCTACCGCCAGGGCTGCCGGGGAGCTGTTTTTT	CASSPTARAAGELFF
TRBV6-6	TRBJ1-6	.	TRBD1	TGTGCCAGCAGTTACTCGATGGACAGGGATTCACCCCTCCACTTT	CASSYSMDRDSPLHF
TRBV6-5	TRBJ2-5	.	TRBD1	TGTGCCAGCAGTTACGTGGACAGGGGATTAGAGCAGTACTTC	CASSYVDRGLEQYF
TRBV30	TRBJ1-1	.	TRBD1	TGTGCCTGGAGTCGAACAGGGGGCACTGAAGCTTTCTTT	CAWSRTGGTEAFF
TRBV5-1	TRBJ1-1	once	.	TGCGCCAGCAGCTCTCGGTTGACGGGACTCTCGAACACTGAAGCTCTCTTT	CASSSRLTGLSNTEALF
TRBV19	TRBJ1-6	.	TRBD1	TGTGCCTCTTCCCAGGGGGGACAGATTTATTCACCCCTCCACTTT	CASSQGGQIYSPLHF
TRBV7-9	TRBJ2-7	.	.	TGTGCCAGCAGCCCCCAGATGGGTAGCGGCGAGCAGTACTTC	CASSPQMGSGEQYF
TRBV9	TRBJ1-5	.	TRBD1	TGTGCCAGCAGCGTGGGACAGGGCAATCAGCCCCAGCATTTT	CASSVGQGNQPQHF
TRBV19	TRBJ1-5	.	.	TGTGCCAGTAGTATGTACAGAAATAGCAATCAGCCCCAGCATTTT	CASSMYRNSNQPQHF
TRBV10-3	TRBJ2-2	.	.	TGTGCCATCGGCGTCCCGGGGGGCAGAGCCGGGGAGCTGTTTTTT	CAIGVPGGRAGELFF
TRBV4-1	TRBJ2-5	.	.	TGCGCCAGCAGCAGAACCCCGGGGGTAGGGGAGACCCAGTACTTC	CASSRTPGVGETQYF
TRBV19	TRBJ1-2	.	.	TGTGCCAGTAGTCCAACTCCGGGGAGGCAAATCCTTCTCTATGGCTACACCTTC	CASSPTPGRQILLYGYTF
TRBV5-1	TRBJ1-5	once	.	TGCGCCAGGACGAGGGGACACGGTGGCAATCAGCCCCAGCATTTT	CARTRGHGGNQPQHF
TRBV30	TRBJ1-5	once	.	TGTGCCTGGAGCCGTCCGCGCCTCAATCAGCCCCAGCATTTT	CAWSRPRLNQPQHF
TRBV4-2	TRBJ1-3	once	.	TGTGCCAGCAGCCATGGCATGACAGCTTTCTCTGGAAACACCATATATTTT	CASSHGMTAFSGNTIYF
TRBV6-1	TRBJ1-4	.	.	TGTGCCAGCGAGTTTAATGAAAAACTGTTTTTT	CASEFNEKLFF
TRBV11-3	TRBJ2-7	.	.	TGTGCCAGCAGTACCAACAGCTACGAGCAGTACTTC	CASSTNSYEQYF
TRBV18	TRBJ2-5	.	.	TGTGCCAGCGCAGGGGCGAAGGAGACCCAGTACTTC	CASAGAKETQYF
TRBV6-1	TRBJ1-1	.	.	TGTGCCAGCATGACCGACAGCCCGAACACTGAAGCTTTCTTT	CASMTDSPNTEAFF
TRBV7-7	TRBJ1-1	.	TRBD1	TGTGCTAGCAGCGTTGACAGGGTCACTGAAGCTTTCTTT	CASSVDRVTEAFF
TRBV27	TRBJ2-2	few	TRBD1	TGTGCCAGCAGTAGACCCGGGACAGGGTACGCCGGGGAGCTGTTTTTT	CASSRPGTGYAGELFF
TRBV7-6	TRBJ2-1	.	.	TGTGCCAGCAGCTTGAGCGGCTATTACAATGAGCAGTTCTTC	CASSLSGYYNEQFF
TRBV6-5	TRBJ1-1	.	TRBD1	TGTGCCAGCAGTTCCCCGACAGGGGGGACTGAAGCTTTCTTT	CASSSPTGGTEAFF
TRBV18	TRBJ2-7	.	TRBD1	TGTGCCAGCTCACTAAAACAGGGGTTCTCCTACGAGCAGTACTTC	CASSLKQGFSYEQYF
TRBV10-3	TRBJ2-3	.	TRBD2	TGTGCCATCAGTGAGTCGGAGCGGGGGGAAGCGACAGATACGCAGTATTTT	CAISESERGEATDTQYF
TRBV7-9	TRBJ2-1	.	.	TGTGCCAGCAGCTTAGCCCTTGAGCAGTTCTTC	CASSLALEQFF
TRBV2	TRBJ1-1	.	.	TGTGCCAGCAGTGATTTAGGGGCATCCGTTGAAGCTTTCTTT	CASSDLGASVEAFF
TRBV7-3	TRBJ2-1	.	TRBD2	TGTGCCAGCAGCTTAGGGGGGGGTTACTACAATGAGCAGTTCTTC	CASSLGGGYYNEQFF
TRBV5-1	TRBJ2-1	.	.	TGCGCCAGCAGCTCCGTCAGGGGATCCTACAATGAGCAGTTCTTC	CASSSVRGSYNEQFF
TRBV2	TRBJ2-5	once	TRBD1	TGTGCCAGCAAAGGACAGGGACAGAGTGGATCCCAGTACTTC	CASKGQGQSGSQYF
TRBV14	TRBJ2-1	.	.	TGTGCCAGCAGCCAAGAATGGGGCGCCGCTGGGCAGTTCTTC	CASSQEWGAAGQFF
TRBV4-1	TRBJ2-7	.	.	TGCGCCAGCAGCCCTGGACAGCACTACGAGCAGTACTTC	CASSPGQHYEQYF
TRBV5-1	TRBJ1-4	.	TRBD1	TGCGCCAGCAGCTTGGTTGGAGGGACAGGGCAGAATGAAAAACTGTTTTTT	CASSLVGGTGQNEKLFF